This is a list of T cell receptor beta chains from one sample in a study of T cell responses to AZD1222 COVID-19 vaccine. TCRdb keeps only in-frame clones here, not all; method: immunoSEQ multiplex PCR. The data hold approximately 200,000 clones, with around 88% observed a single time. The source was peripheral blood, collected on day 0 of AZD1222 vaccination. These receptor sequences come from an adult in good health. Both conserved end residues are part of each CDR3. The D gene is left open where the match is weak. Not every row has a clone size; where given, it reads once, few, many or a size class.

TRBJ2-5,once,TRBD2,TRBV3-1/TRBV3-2,CASSQGGSGGRSQETQYF,TGTGCCAGCAGCCAAGGAGGAAGCGGGGGGCGGTCCCAAGAGACCCAGTACTTC
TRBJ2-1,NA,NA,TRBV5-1,CASSLDSGEQFF,TGCGCCAGCAGCTTGGATAGTGGCGAGCAGTTCTTC
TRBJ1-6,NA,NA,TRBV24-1,CATSDSSPNSPLHF,TGTGCCACCAGTGATTCCAGCCCGAATTCACCCCTCCACTTT
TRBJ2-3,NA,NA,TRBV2,CASSERRGPLDTQYF,TGTGCCAGCAGTGAACGGCGGGGGCCCTTAGATACGCAGTATTTT
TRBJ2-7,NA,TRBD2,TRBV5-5,CASSPRGSGGLLPYEQYF,TGTGCCAGCAGCCCTCGGGGTAGCGGGGGGCTACTCCCCTACGAGCAGTACTTC
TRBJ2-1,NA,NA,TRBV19,CASSIGHEQFF,TGTGCCAGTAGTATAGGCCATGAGCAGTTCTTC
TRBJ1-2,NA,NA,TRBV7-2,CASSLGWGYTF,TGTGCCAGCAGCCTGGGTTGGGGCTACACCTTC
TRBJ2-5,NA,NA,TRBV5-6,CASSLRWDFQETQYF,TGTGCCAGCAGCTTAAGGTGGGACTTTCAAGAGACCCAGTACTTC
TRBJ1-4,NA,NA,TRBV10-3,CAISEQVEEKLFF,TGTGCCATCAGTGAGCAGGTGGAGGAAAAACTGTTTTTT
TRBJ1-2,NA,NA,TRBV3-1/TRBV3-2,CASKWGNKQVSRYTF,TGTGCCAGCAAATGGGGGAATAAACAGGTGTCGCGCTACACCTTC
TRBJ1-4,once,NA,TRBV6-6,CASSYSPNEKLFF,TGTGCCAGCAGTTACTCACCTAATGAAAAACTGTTTTTT
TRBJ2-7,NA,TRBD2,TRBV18,CASSPGLGGMNEQYF,TGTGCCAGCTCACCAGGTTTGGGGGGGATGAACGAGCAGTACTTC
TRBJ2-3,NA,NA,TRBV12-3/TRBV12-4,CASSLTDTQYF,TGTGCCAGCAGCCTCACAGATACGCAGTATTTT
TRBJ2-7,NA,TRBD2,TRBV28,CASSLGPSGGAYEQYF,TGTGCCAGCAGTTTGGGGCCTAGCGGGGGGGCTTACGAGCAGTACTTC
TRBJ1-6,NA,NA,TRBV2,CASRTSSPLHF,TGTGCCAGCCGTACGAGTTCACCCCTCCACTTT
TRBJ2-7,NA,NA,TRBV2,CASSVYRGISYEQYF,TGTGCCAGCAGTGTGTACAGAGGAATCTCCTACGAGCAGTACTTC
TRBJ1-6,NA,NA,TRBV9,CASSVEDRGILHF,TGTGCCAGCAGCGTAGAGGACAGAGGAATCCTCCACTTT
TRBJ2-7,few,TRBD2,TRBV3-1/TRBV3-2,CASSQSGGTYEQYF,TGTGCCAGCAGCCAAAGCGGGGGAACCTACGAGCAGTACTTC
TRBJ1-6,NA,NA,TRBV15,CATRALDRDNSPLHF,TGTGCCACCAGGGCTCTTGACCGGGATAATTCACCCCTCCACTTT
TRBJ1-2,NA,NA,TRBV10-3,CAISESLITYGYTF,TGTGCCATCAGTGAGTCCCTTATCACCTATGGCTACACCTTC
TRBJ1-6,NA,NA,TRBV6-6,CASTILSNSPLHF,TGTGCCAGCACAATTCTCAGTAATTCACCCCTCCACTTT
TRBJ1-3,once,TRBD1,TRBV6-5,CASRKTGPSGNTIYF,TGTGCCAGCAGAAAGACAGGGCCCTCTGGAAACACCATATATTTT
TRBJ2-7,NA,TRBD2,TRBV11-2,CASSLVAGTSYEQYF,TGTGCCAGCAGCTTAGTAGCGGGGACCTCCTACGAGCAGTACTTC
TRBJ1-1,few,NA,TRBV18,CASSPMAGEAFF,TGTGCCAGCTCACCAATGGCAGGTGAAGCTTTCTTT
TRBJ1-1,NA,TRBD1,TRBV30,CAWSVPSPGTGQSEAFF,TGTGCCTGGAGTGTACCCTCTCCCGGGACAGGACAATCGGAAGCTTTCTTT
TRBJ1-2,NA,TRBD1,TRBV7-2,CASSLWDRDYGYTF,TGTGCCAGCAGCTTATGGGACAGGGACTATGGCTACACCTTC
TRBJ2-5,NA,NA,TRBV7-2,CASSAGEAQYF,TGTGCCAGCAGCGCCGGGGAGGCCCAGTACTTC
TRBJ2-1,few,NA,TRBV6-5,CASSLENEQFF,TGTGCCAGCAGTTTAGAGAATGAGCAGTTCTTC
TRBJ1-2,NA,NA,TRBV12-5,CASGTEGIRGYTF,TGTGCTAGTGGTACTGAAGGGATCCGGGGCTACACCTTC
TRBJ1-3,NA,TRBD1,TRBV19,CASSDRGIGNTIYF,TGTGCCAGTAGTGACAGGGGAATTGGAAACACCATATATTTT
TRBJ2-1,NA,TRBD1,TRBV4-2,CASRRTGANEQFF,TGTGCCAGCAGACGGACAGGGGCAAATGAGCAGTTCTTC
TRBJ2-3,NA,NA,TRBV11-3,CASSPYGRTDTQYF,TGTGCCAGCAGCCCGTACGGGCGTACAGATACGCAGTATTTT
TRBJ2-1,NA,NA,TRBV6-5,CASSYDRVQNEQFF,TGTGCCAGCAGTTACGATAGAGTCCAGAATGAGCAGTTCTTC
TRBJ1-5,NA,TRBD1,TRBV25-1,CASNNLGDRGCQPQHF,TGTGCCAGCAACAACCTAGGGGACAGGGGATGTCAGCCCCAGCATTTT
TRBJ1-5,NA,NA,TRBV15,CATSRDLVPDNQPQHF,TGTGCCACCAGCAGAGATTTGGTCCCGGATAATCAGCCCCAGCATTTT
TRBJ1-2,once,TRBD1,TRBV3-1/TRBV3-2,CASSLITGQGARGYTF,TGTGCCAGCAGCCTCATAACCGGACAGGGGGCACGGGGCTACACCTTC
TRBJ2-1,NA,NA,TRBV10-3,CAISEWAAAEQFF,TGTGCCATCAGTGAGTGGGCCGCGGCTGAGCAGTTCTTC
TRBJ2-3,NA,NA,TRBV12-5,CASGLGLGARGTDTQYF,TGTGCTAGTGGTTTGGGTCTAGGGGCCAGGGGCACAGATACGCAGTATTTT
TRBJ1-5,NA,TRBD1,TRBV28,CASSPRDSESNQPQHF,TGTGCCAGCAGTCCACGGGACAGCGAAAGCAATCAGCCCCAGCATTTT
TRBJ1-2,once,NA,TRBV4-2,CASSQVGAGGYTF,TGTGCCAGCAGCCAAGTGGGGGCGGGAGGCTACACCTTC
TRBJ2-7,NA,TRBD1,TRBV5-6,CASSLGQAEQYF,TGTGCCAGCAGCCTAGGACAGGCCGAGCAGTACTTC
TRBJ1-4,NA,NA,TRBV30,CAWSAGTSREKLFF,TGTGCCTGGAGTGCCGGGACCTCGCGTGAAAAACTGTTTTTT
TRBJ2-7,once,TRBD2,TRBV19,CASSVGVAGVDEQYF,TGTGCCAGTAGTGTTGGGGTAGCGGGGGTCGACGAGCAGTACTTC
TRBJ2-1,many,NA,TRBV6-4,CASSDSAGSYNEQFF,TGTGCCAGCAGTGACTCTGCGGGCTCCTACAATGAGCAGTTCTTC
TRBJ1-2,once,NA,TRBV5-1,CASSLVPGVNYGYTF,TGCGCCAGCAGCTTGGTCCCGGGGGTAAACTATGGCTACACCTTC
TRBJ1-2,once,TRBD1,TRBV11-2,CASRPGQGAYGYTF,TGTGCCAGCAGACCCGGACAGGGCGCGTATGGCTACACCTTC
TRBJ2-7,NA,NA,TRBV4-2,CASSQPPGMAAYAVEQYF,TGTGCCAGCAGCCAACCCCCCGGAATGGCCGCCTACGCAGTCGAGCAGTACTTC
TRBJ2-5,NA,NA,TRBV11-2,CASSLDLGAQETQYF,TGTGCCAGCAGCTTAGATTTGGGGGCTCAAGAGACCCAGTACTTC
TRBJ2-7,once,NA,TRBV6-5,CASSPIGRSEQYF,TGTGCCAGCAGTCCCATTGGGAGGTCCGAGCAGTACTTC
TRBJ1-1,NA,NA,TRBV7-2,CASSEPTENTEAFF,TGTGCCAGCAGCGAACCGACAGAGAACACTGAAGCTTTCTTT